This TCR beta chain was profiled in a study of T cells in localized non-small cell lung cancer. The CDR3 spans 15 residues. The study's findings and limits: Only one tumor region was sequenced, so heterogeneity remains possible. Uninvolved adjacent lung showed the highest T cell clonality, exceeding tumor. A denser population of T cells in blood accompanied longer overall survival. Researchers found a median around 50 of the top 100 tumor clones in adjacent lung.

In the case of this clone: Its antigen is still unknown.

The protocol was immunoSEQ multiplex PCR, while the TCRdb copy is restricted to in-frame clones and leaves out a portion. This sample yields more than 20,000 clones, of which more than 75% are seen a single time; 25% to 30% belongs to the top ten. The material was peripheral blood, obtained before any cancer treatment. This chain links TRBV21-1 with TRBJ1-4; the table calls TRBD1, which could not be checked here. TRBV21-1 is noted as a pseudogene. This sequence originates from a male donor at least 60 years old with stage I squamous cell lung carcinoma. DNA for the CDR3: TGTGCCAGCAGCAATAAGGGGGATGTAAGGGAAAAACTGTTTTTT. Translated, it gives CASSNKGDVREKLFF.